This T cell receptor beta chain comes out of a study of patients and donors after allogeneic stem cell transplantation. This CDR3 is 14 amino acids long. V lost 4 bases to trimming and J lost 5 bases; unmatched junction nucleotides: 8. The germline V gene has CDR1 SGHRS and CDR2 YFSETQ. TCRdb independently ran MiXCR on the RT-PCR reads; one entry per CDR3 protein. Of about 960,000 distinct CDR3 sequences listed, roughly 17% are singletons. The sequenced material came from blood, either unsorted or a sorted T cell fraction (not recorded which). This clonotype was sampled from a human donor who was either an allogeneic HSCT recipient or a stem cell or donor lymphocyte infusion donor (not recorded which). It is not recorded whose cells these are; they may come from a transplant donor. This rearrangement joins TRBV5-1 to TRBJ2-5; 7 positions match TRBD2. DNA of the CDR3: TGCGCCAGCAGCCTTCGAGCGGGGCGGGAGACCCAGTACTTC. Translated: CASSLRAGRETQYF.